The clone carrying this T cell receptor (beta chain) was detected ten times or more. What it binds is not known. TCRdb redid the calling of the reads with MiXCR, one entry per CDR3 protein. The table lists about 490,000 distinct CDR3 sequences, over 9% of them singletons, with 10% in the top ten. The data belong to a study of T cell repertoires in cytomegalovirus infection. On the study more broadly: CMV infection together with matching HLA type was indicated by public TCR beta signatures.

Overall study results and limits: Cumulated frequencies of public TCR beta families served to identify carriers of CMV plus the relevant HLA. Across the ex vivo response, the dominant clonotypes were HLA-C-restricted CMV-specific TCR beta clonotypes.

The V gene lost 5 bases and the J gene lost 1 base, with 15 bases spanning the gap. This CDR3 contains 16 residues. Germline V lookup: CDR1 SGHVS, CDR2 FQNEAQ. The chain is built from TRBV7-8 and TRBJ2-1; no firm D call. The receptor comes from a human donor in good health (CMV status not recorded). Some clones in this sample may be carry-over from other donors' samples. The sample comprised PBMCs. CDR3 sequence: CASSKEIARSYNEQFF. The DNA of the CDR3 is TGTGCCAGCAGCAAAGAGATCGCCAGGTCCTACAATGAGCAGTTCTTC. Looking up the rest from reference TRBV7-8 and TRBJ2-1 gives the full variable domain: GAGVSQSPRYKVAKRGQDVALRCDPISGHVSLFWYQQALGQGPEFLTYFQNEAQLDKSGLPSDRFFAERPEGSVSTLKIQRTQQEDSAVYLCASSKEIARSYNEQFFGPGTRLTVL.